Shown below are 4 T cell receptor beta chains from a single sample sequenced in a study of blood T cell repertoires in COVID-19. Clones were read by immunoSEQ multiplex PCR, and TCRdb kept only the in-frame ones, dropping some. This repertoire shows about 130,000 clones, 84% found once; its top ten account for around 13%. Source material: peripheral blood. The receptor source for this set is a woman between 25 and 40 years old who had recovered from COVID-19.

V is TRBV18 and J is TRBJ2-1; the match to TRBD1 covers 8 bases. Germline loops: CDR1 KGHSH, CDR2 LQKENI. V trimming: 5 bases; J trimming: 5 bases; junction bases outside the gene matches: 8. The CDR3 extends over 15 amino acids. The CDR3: CASSATGVGNNEQFF. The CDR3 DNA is TGTGCCAGCTCAGCGACAGGGGTCGGCAACAATGAGCAGTTCTTC.

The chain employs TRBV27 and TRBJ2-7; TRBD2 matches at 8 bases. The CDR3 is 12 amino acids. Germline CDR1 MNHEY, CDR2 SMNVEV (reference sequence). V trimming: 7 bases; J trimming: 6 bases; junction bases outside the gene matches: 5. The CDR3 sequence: CASILGGGEQYF. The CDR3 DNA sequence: TGTGCCAGCATCCTCGGGGGGGGCGAGCAGTACTTC.

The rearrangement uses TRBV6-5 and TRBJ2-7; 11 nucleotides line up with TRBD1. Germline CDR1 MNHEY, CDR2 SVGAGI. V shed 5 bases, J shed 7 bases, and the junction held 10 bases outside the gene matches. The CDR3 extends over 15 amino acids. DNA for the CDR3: TGTGCCAGCAGTAGTTTCGGACAGGGGGCGCGAGAGCAGTACTTC. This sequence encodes CASSSFGQGAREQYF.

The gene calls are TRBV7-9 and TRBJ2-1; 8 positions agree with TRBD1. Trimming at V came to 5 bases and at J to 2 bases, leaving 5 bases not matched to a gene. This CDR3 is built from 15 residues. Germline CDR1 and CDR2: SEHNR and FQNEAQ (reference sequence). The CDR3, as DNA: TGTGCCAGCAGCCCGACAGGGGTGGCCTACAATGAGCAGTTCTTC. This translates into CASSPTGVAYNEQFF. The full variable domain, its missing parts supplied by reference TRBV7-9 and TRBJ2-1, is DTGVSQNPRHKITKRGQNVTFRCDPISEHNRLYWYRQTLGQGPEFLTYFQNEAQLEKSRLLSDRFSAERPKGSFSTLEIQRTEQGDSAMYLCASSPTGVAYNEQFFGPGTRLTVL.